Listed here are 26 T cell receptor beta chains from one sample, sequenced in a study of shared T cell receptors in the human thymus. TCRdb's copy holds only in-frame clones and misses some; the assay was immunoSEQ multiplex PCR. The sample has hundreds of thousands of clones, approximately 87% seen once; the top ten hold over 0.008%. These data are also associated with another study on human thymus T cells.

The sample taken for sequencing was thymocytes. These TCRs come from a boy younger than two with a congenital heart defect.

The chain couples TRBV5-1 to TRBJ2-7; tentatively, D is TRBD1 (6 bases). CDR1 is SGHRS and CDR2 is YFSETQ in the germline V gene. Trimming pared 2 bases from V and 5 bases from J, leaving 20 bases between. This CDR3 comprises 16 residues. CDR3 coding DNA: TGCGCCAGCAGCTTTGATACAGGGCCCTCCCCGGACGAGCAGTACTTC. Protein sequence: CASSFDTGPSPDEQYF.

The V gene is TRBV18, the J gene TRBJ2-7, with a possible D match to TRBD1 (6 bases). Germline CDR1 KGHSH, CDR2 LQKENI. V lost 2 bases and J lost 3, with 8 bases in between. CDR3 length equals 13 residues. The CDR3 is CASSPETGYEQYF. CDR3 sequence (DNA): TGTGCCAGCTCACCAGAGACAGGCTACGAGCAGTACTTC.

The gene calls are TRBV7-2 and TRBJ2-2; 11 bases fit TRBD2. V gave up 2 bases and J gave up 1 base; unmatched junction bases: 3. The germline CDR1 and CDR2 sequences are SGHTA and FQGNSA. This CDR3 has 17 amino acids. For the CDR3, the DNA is TGTGCCAGCAGCTTACCCGGGACTAGCGGGAACACCGGGGAGCTGTTTTTT. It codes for CASSLPGTSGNTGELFF.

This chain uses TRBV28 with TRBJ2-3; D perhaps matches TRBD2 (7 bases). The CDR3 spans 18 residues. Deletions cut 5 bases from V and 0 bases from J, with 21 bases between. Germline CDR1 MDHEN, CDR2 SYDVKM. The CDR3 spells CASSLGGTGDYSTDTQYF. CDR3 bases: TGTGCCAGCAGTCTAGGGGGGACGGGGGACTATAGCACAGATACGCAGTATTTT.

DNA for the CDR3: TGCGCCAGCAGCCAAGTGTCCGGGACTAGCGGGGTGCAAGAGACCCAGTACTTC. It codes for CASSQVSGTSGVQETQYF. This rearrangement joins TRBV4-3 to TRBJ2-5, with 13 positions matching TRBD2. Unmatched junction bases numbered 7, after V lost 1 base and J lost 2 bases. The CDR3 is 18 amino acids. The V gene's germline CDR1 is LGHNA and CDR2 YSLEER.

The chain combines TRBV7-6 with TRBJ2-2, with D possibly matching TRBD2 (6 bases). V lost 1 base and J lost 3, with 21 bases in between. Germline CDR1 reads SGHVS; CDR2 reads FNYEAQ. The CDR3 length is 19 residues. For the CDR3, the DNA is TGTGCCAGCAGCTTAGGGGACCCGGGGGACGGGAGCGACACCGGGGAGCTGTTTTTT. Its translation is CASSLGDPGDGSDTGELFF. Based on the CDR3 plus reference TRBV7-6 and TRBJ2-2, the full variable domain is GAGVSQSPRYKVTKRGQDVALRCDPISGHVSLYWYRQALGQGPEFLTYFNYEAQQDKSGLPNDRFSAERPEGSISTLTIQRTEQRDSAMYRCASSLGDPGDGSDTGELFFGEGSRLTVL.

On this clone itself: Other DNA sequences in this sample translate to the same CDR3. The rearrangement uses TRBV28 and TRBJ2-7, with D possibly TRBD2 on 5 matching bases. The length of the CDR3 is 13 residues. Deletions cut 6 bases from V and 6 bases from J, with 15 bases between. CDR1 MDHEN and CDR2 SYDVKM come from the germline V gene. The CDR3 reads CASRRGLPLEQYF. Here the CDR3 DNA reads TGTGCCAGCAGAAGAGGACTGCCCCTCGAGCAGTACTTC. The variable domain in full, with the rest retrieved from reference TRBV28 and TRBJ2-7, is DVKVTQSSRYLVKRTGEKVFLECVQDMDHENMFWYRQDPGLGLRLIYFSYDVKMKEKGDIPEGYSVSREKKERFSLILESASTNQTSMYLCASRRGLPLEQYFGPGTRLTVT.

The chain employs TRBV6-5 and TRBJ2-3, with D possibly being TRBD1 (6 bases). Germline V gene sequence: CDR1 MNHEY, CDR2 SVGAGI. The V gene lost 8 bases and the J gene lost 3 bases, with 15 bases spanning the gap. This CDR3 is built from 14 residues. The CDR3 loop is CASSEGVITDTQYF. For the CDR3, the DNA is TGTGCCAGCTCTGAGGGGGTGATAACAGATACGCAGTATTTT.

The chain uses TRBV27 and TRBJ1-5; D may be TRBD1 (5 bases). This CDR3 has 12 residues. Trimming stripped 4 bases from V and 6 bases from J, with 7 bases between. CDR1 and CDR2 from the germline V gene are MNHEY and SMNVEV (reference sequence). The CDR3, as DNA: TGTGCCAGCAGTTCAAGGGGTCAGCCCCAGCATTTT. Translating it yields CASSSRGQPQHF.

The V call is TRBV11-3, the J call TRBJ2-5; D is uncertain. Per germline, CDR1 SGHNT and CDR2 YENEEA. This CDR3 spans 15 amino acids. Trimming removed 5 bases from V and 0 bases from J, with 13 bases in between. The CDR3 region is CASSKTLNNQETQYF. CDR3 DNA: TGTGCCAGCAGCAAAACCTTAAACAACCAAGAGACCCAGTACTTC.

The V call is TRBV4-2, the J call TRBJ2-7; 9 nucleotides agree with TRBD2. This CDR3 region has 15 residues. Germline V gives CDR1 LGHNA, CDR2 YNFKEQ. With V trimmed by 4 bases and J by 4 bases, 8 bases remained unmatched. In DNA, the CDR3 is TGTGCCAGCAGCCGCATTAGCGGGAGTGGATACGAGCAGTACTTC. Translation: CASSRISGSGYEQYF.

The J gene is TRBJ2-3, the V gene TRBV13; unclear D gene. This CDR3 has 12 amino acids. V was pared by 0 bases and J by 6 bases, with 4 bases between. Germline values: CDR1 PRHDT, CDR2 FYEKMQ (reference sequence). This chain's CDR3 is CASSLGQDTQYF. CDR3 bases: TGTGCCAGCAGCTTAGGCCAGGATACGCAGTATTTT.

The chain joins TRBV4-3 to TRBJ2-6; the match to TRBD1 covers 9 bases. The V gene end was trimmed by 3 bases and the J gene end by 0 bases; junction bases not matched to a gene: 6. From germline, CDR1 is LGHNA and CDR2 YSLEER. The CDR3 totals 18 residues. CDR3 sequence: CASSHHRGRTSGANVLTF. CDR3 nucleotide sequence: TGCGCCAGCAGCCACCACAGGGGGCGTACCTCTGGGGCCAACGTCCTGACTTTC.

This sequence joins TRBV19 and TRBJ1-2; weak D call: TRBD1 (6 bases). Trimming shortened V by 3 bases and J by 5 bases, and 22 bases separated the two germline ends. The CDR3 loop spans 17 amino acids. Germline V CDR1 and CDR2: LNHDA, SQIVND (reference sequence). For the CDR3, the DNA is TGTGCCAGTAGTATTCTTCCCACTACAGGGTTCCCATATGGCTACACCTTC. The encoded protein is CASSILPTTGFPYGYTF.

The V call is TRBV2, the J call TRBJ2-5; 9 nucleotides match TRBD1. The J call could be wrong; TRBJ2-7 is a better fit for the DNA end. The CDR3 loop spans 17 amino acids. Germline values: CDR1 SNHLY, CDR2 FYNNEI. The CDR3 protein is CASETGTGHNRRDEQYF. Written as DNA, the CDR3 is TGTGCCAGTGAAACCGGGACAGGGCACAACCGGAGGGACGAGCAGTACTTC.

CDR3 residues: CASSAAGGPQQGYEQYF. Written as DNA, the CDR3 is TGTGCCAGCAGTGCAGCGGGAGGGCCACAACAAGGCTACGAGCAGTACTTC. The chain joins TRBV6-1 to TRBJ2-7; TRBD2 matches 10 bases. Germline CDR1 MNHNS, CDR2 SASEGT. The CDR3 runs 17 residues. V shed 4 bases, J shed 3 bases, and the junction held 12 bases outside the gene matches.

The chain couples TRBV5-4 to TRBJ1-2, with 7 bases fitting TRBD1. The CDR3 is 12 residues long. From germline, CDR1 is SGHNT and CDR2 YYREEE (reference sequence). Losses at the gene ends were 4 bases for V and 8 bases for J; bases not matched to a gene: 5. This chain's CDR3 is CASSGQVPGYTF. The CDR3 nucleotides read TGTGCCAGCAGCGGACAGGTACCGGGCTACACCTTC.

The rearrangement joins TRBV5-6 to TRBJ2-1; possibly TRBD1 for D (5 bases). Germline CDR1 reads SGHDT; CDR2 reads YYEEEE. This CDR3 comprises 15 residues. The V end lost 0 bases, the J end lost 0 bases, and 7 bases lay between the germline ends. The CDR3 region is CASSLEGSSYNEQFF. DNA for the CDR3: TGTGCCAGCAGCTTGGAGGGGTCCTCCTACAATGAGCAGTTCTTC.

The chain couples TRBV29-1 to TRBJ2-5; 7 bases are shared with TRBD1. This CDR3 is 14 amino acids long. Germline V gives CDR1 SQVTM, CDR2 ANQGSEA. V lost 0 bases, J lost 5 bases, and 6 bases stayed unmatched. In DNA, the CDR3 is TGCAGCGTTGAAGAGGTCGGCAGGGGGGAGACCCAGTACTTC. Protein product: CSVEEVGRGETQYF.

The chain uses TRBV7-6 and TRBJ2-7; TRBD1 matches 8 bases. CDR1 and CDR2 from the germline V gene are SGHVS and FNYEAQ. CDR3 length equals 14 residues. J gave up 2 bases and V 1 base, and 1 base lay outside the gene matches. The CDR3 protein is CASSLGQGTYEQYF. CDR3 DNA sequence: TGTGCCAGCAGCTTAGGACAGGGGACCTACGAGCAGTACTTC.

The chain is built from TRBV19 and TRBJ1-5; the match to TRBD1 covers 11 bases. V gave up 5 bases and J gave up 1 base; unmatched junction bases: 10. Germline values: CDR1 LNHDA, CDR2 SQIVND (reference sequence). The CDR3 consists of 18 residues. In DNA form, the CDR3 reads TGTGCCAGTAGTGTGCCGGACAGGGGGCGTGTGAGCAATCAGCCCCAGCATTTT. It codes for CASSVPDRGRVSNQPQHF.

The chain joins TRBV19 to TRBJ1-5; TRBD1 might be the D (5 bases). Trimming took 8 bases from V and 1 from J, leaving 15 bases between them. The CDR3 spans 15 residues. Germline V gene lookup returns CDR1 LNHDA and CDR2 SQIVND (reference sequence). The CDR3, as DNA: TGTGCCAGTGGGGAGGGGCAGGTAAGCAATCAGCCCCAGCATTTT. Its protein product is CASGEGQVSNQPQHF.

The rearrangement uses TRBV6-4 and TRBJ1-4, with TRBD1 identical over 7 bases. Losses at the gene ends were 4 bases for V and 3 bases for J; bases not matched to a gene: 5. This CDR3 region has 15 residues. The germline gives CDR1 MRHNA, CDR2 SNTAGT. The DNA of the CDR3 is TGTGCCAGCAGTGCGTCGGGACAGCCTAATGAAAAACTGTTTTTT. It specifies CASSASGQPNEKLFF.

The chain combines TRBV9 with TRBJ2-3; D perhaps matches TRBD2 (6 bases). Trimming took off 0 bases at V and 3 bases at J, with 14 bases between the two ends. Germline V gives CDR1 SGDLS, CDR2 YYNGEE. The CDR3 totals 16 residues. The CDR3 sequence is CASSVDRERGTDTQYF. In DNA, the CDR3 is TGTGCCAGCAGCGTAGACCGGGAGAGGGGAACAGATACGCAGTATTTT.

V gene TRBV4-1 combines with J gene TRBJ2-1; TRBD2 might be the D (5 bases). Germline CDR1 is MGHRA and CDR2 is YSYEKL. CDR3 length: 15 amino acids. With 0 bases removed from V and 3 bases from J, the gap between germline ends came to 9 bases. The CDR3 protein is CASSQECEGYNEQFF. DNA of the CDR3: TGCGCCAGCAGCCAAGAATGTGAGGGCTACAATGAGCAGTTCTTC.

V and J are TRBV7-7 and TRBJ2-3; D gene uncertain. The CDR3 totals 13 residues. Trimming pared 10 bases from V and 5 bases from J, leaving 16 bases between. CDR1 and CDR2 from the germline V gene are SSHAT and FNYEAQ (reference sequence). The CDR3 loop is CATSTHRKDTQYF. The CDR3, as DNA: TGTGCCACTTCGACTCACCGTAAAGATACGCAGTATTTT.